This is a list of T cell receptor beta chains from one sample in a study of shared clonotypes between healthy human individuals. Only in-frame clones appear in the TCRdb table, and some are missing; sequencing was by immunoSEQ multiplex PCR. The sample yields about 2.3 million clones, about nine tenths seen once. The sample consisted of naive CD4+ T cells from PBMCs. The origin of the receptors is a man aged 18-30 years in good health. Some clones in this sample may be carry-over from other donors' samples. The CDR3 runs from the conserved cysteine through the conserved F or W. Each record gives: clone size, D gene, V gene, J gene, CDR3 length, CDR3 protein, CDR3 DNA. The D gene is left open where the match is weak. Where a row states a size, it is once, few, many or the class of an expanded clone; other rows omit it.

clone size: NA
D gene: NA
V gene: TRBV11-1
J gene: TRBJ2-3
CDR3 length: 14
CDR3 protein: CASARGLSTDTQYF
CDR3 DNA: TGTGCCAGCGCGCGCGGGTTGAGCACAGATACGCAGTATTTT

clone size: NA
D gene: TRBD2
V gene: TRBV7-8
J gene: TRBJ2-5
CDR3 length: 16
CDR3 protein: CASSTRLAAAQETQYF
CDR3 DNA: TGTGCCAGCAGCACCCGACTAGCGGCAGCCCAAGAGACCCAGTACTTC

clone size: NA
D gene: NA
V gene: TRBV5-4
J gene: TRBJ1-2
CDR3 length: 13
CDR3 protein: CASSLQGADGYTF
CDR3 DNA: TGTGCCAGCAGCTTGCAGGGCGCGGATGGCTACACCTTC

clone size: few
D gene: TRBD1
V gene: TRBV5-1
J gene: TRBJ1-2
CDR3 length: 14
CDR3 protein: CASRSGQGEGGYTF
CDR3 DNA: TGCGCCAGCAGGTCCGGACAGGGTGAGGGAGGCTACACCTTC

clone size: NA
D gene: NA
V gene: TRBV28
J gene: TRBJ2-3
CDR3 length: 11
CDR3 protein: CASRDTDTQYF
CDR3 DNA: TGTGCCAGCAGAGACACAGATACGCAGTATTTT

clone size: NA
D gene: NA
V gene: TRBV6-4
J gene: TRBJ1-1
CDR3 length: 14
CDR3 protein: CASKPRLPASEAFF
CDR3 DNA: TGTGCCAGCAAGCCCCGGCTCCCTGCATCTGAAGCTTTCTTT

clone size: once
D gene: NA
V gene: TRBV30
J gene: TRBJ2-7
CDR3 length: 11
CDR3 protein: CAWSQGYEQYF
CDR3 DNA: TGTGCCTGGAGTCAGGGTTACGAGCAGTACTTC

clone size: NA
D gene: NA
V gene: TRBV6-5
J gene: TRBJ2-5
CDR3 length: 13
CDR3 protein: CASSSGPHKTQYF
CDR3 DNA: TGTGCCAGCAGTTCGGGACCTCATAAGACCCAGTACTTC

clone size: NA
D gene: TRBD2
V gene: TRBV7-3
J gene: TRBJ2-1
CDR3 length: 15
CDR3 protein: CASSASGRGSDEQFF
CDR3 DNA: TGTGCCAGCAGCGCGAGCGGGAGAGGCAGCGATGAGCAGTTCTTC

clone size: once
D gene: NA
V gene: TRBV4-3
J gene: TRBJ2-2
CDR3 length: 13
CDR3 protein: CASSPTRAGELFF
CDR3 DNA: TGCGCCAGCAGCCCCACTAGGGCCGGGGAGCTGTTTTTT

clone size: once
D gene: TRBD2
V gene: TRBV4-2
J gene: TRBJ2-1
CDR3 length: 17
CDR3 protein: CASSQEPWLAGDNEQFF
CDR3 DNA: TGTGCCAGCAGCCAAGAACCGTGGCTAGCGGGGGACAATGAGCAGTTCTTC

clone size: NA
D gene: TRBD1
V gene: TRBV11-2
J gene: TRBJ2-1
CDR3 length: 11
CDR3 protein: CASSSGGEQFF
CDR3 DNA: TGTGCCAGCAGCTCAGGGGGTGAGCAGTTCTTC

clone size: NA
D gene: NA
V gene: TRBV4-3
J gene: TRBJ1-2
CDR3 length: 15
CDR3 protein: CASSPTSDSYYGYTF
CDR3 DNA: TGCGCCAGCAGCCCAACATCGGACAGTTACTATGGCTACACCTTC

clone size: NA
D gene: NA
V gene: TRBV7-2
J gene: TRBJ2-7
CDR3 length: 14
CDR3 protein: CASSNGIGVDEQYF
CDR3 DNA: TGTGCCAGCAGCAATGGGATAGGGGTCGACGAGCAGTACTTC

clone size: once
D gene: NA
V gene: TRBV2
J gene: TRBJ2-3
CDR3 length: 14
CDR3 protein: CASSIFGTEGTQYF
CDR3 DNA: TGTGCCAGCAGTATCTTCGGCACGGAAGGTACGCAGTATTTT

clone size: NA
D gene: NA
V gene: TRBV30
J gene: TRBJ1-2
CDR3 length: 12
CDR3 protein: CAWSVGGDGYTF
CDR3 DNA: TGTGCCTGGAGTGTAGGTGGAGATGGCTACACCTTC

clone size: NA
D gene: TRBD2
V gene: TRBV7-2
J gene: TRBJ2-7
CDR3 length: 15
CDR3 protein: CASSFGLAETYEQYF
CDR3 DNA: TGTGCCAGCAGCTTCGGACTAGCGGAAACCTACGAGCAGTACTTC

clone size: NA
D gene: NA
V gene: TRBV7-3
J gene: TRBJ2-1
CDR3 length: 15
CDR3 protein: CASSLGASSYNEQFF
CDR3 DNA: TGTGCCAGCAGCTTAGGCGCGAGCTCCTACAATGAGCAGTTCTTC

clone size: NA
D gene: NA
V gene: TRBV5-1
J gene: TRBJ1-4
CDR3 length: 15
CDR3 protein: CASSLEGTTNEKLFF
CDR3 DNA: TGCGCCAGCAGCTTGGAAGGGACCACTAATGAAAAACTGTTTTTT

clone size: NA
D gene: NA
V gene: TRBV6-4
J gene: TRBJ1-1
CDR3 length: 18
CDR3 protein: CASSDPGGAEGRNTEAFF
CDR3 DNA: TGTGCCAGCAGTGACCCTGGGGGGGCCGAAGGGAGGAACACTGAAGCTTTCTTT

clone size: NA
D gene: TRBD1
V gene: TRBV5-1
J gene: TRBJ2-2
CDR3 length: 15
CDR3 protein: CASSTGQTYTGELFF
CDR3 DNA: TGCGCCAGCAGTACGGGACAGACTTATACCGGGGAGCTGTTTTTT

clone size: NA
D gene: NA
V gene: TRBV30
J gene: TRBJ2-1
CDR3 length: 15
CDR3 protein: CAWAPNLGPYNEQFF
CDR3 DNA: TGTGCCTGGGCACCGAACCTAGGCCCCTACAATGAGCAGTTCTTC

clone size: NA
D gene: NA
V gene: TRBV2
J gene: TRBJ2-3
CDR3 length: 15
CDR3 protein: CASSESPLLSATQYF
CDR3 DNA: TGTGCCAGCAGTGAATCCCCCCTTTTGTCAGCTACGCAGTATTTT

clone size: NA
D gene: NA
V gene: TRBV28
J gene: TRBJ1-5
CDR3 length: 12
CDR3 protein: CASTLSGQPQHF
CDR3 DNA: TGTGCCAGCACCCTCTCAGGCCAGCCCCAGCATTTT

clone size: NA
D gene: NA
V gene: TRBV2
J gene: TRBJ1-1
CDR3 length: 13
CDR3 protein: CASSVERNTEAFF
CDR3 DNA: TGTGCCAGCAGCGTGGAGAGGAACACTGAAGCTTTCTTT

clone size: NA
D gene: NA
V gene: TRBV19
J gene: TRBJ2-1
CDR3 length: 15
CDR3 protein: CASSIIGGLGNEQFF
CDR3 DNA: TGTGCCAGTAGTATAATCGGGGGCCTGGGAAATGAGCAGTTCTTC

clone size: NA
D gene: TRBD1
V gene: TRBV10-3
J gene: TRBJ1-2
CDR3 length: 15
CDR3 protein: CAISEGQGGDYGYTF
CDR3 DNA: TGTGCCATCAGTGAGGGACAGGGGGGGGACTATGGCTACACCTTC

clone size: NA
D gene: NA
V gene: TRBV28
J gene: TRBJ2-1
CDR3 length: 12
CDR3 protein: CASGRGYNEQFF
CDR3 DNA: TGTGCCAGCGGACGGGGGTACAATGAGCAGTTCTTC

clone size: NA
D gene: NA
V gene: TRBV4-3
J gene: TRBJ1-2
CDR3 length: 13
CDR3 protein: CASSQIGLNGYTF
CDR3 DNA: TGCGCCAGCAGCCAAATAGGATTAAATGGCTACACCTTC

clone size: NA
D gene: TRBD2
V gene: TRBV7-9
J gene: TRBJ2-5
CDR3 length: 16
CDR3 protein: CASSPGTSGTQETQYF
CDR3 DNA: TGTGCCAGCAGCCCAGGGACTAGCGGGACCCAAGAGACCCAGTACTTC

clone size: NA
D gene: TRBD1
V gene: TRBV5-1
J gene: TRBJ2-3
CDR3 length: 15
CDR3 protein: CASSFGTGSLGTQYF
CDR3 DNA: TGCGCCAGCAGCTTTGGGACAGGGAGCCTCGGTACGCAGTATTTT

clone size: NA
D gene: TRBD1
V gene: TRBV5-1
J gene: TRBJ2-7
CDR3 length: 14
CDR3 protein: CASSAGQGGYEQYF
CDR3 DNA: TGCGCCAGCAGCGCAGGACAGGGAGGCTACGAGCAGTACTTC